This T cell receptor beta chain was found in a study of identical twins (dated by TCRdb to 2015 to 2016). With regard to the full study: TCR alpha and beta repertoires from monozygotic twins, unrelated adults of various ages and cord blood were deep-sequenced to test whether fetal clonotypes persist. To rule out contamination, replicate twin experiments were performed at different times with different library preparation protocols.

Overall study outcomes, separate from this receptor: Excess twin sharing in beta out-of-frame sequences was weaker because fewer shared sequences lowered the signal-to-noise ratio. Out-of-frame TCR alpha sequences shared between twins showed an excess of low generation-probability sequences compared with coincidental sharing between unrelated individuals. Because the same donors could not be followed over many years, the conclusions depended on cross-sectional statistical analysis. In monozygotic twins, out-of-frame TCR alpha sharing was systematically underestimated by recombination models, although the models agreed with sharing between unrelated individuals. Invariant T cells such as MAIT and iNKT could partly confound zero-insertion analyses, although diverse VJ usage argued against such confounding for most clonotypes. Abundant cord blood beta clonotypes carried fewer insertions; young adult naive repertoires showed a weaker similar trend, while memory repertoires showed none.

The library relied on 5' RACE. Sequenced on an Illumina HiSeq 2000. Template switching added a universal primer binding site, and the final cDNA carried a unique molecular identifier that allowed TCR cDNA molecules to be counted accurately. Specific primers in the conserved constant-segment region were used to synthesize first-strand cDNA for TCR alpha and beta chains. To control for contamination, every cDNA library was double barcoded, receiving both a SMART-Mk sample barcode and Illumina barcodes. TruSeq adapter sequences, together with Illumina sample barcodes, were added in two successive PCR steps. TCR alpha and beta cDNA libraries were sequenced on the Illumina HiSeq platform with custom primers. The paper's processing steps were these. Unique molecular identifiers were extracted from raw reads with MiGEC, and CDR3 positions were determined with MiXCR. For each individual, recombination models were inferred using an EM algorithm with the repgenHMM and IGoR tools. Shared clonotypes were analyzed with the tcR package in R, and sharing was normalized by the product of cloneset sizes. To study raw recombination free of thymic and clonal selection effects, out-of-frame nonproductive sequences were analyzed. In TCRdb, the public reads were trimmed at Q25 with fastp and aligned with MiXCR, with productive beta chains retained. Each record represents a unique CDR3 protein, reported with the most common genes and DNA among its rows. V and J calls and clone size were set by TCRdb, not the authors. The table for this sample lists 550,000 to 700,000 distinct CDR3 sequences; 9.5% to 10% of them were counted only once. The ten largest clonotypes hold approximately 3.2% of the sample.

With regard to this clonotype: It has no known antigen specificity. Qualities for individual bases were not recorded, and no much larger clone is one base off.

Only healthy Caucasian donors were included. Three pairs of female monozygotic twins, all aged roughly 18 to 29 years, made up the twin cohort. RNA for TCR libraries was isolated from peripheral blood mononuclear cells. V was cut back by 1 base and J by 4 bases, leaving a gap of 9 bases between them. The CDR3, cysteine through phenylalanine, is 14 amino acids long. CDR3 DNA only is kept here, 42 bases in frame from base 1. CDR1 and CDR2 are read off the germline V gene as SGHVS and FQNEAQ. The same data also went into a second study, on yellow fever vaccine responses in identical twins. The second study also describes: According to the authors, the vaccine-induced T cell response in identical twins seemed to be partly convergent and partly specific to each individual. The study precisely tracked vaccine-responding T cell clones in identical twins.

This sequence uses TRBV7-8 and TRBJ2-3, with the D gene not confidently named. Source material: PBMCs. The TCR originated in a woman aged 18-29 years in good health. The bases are TGTGCCAGCAGCTTAGAGGGCCCATCAGATACGCAGTATTTT. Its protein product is CASSLEGPSDTQYF.